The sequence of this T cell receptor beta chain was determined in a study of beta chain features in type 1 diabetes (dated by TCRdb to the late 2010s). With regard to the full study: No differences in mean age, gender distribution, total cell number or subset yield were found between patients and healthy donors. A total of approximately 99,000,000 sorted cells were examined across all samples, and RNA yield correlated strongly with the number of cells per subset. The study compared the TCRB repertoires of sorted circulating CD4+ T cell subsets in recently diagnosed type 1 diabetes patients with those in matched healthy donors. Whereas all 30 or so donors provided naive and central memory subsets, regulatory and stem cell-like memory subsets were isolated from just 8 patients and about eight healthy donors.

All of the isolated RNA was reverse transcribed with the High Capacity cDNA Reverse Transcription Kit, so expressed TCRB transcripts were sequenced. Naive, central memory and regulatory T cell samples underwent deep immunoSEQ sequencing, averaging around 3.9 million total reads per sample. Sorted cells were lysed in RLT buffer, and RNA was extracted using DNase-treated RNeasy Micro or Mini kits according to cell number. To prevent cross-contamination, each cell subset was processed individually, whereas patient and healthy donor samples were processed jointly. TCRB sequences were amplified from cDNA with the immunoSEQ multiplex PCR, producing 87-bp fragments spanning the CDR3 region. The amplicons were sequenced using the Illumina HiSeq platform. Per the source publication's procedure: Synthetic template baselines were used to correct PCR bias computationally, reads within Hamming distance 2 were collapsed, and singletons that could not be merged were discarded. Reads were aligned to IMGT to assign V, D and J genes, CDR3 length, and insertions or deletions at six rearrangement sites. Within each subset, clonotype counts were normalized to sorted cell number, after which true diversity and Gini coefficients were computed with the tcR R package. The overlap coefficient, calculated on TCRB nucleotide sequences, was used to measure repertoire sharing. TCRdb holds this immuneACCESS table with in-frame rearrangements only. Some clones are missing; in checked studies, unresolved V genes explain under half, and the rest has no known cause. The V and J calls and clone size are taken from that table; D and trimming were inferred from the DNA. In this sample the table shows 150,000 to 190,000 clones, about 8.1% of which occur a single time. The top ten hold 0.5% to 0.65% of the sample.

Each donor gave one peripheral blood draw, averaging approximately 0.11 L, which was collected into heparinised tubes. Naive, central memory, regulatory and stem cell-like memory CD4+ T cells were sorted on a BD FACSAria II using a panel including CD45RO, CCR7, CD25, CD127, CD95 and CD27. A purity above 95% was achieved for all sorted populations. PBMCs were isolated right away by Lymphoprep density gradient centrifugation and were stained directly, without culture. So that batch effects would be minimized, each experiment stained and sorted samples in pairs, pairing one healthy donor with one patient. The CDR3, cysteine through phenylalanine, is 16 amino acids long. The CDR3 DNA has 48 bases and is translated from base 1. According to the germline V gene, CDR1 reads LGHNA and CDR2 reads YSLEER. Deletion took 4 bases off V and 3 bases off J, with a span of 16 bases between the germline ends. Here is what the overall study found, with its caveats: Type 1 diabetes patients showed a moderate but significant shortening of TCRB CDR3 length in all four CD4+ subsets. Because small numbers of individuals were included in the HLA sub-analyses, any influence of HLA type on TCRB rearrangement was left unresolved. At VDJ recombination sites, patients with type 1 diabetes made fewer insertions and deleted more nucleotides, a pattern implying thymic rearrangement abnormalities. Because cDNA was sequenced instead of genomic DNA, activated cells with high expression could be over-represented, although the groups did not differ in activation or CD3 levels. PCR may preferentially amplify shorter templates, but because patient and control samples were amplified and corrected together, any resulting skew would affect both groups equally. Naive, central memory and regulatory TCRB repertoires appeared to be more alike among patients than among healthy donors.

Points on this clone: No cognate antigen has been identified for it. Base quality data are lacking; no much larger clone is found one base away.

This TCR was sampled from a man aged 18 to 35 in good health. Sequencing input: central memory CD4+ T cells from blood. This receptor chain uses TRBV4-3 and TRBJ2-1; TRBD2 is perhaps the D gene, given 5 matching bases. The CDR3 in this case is CASSPGTREFYNEQFF. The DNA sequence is TGCGCCAGCAGCCCCGGTACTAGAGAGTTCTACAATGAGCAGTTCTTC.